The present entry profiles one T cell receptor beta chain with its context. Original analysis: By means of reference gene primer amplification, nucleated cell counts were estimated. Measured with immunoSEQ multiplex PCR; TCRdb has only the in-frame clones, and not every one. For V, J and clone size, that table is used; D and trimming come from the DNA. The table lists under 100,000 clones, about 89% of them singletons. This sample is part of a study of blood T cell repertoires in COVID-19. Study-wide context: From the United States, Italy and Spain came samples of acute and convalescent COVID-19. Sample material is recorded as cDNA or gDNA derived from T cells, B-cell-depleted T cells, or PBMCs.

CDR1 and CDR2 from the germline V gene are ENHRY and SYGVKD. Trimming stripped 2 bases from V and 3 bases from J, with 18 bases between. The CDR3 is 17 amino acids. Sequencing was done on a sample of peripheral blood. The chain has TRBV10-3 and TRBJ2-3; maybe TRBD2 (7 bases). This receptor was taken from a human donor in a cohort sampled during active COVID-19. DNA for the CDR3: TGTGCCATCAGTGAGCCAGCCGGGAGGACAGCTACAGATACGCAGTATTTT. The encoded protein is CAISEPAGRTATDTQYF.